This T cell receptor beta chain stems from a study of T and B cells in COVID-19 patients. Notes on the study in general: Clonality of TRB repertoires was high in active COVID-19; recovery brought above-healthy diversity and richness. Symptomatic-phase blood samples from mildly ill patients and early samples from severe cases were scarce. In COVID-19 patients, T cell receptor beta variable and joining gene use was reportedly strongly skewed.

CDR3 length: 15 residues. Germline V gene lookup returns CDR1 SGHNT and CDR2 YYREEE (reference sequence). V was shortened by 4 bases and J by 1 base, with 14 bases between the two germline ends. A note on this clonotype: No antigen is known for it.

TRB was amplified from roughly 250-500 ng of blood genomic DNA. Multiplex PCR with BIOMED2 TRB-A/B primer pools amplified TRB rearrangements. Each CDR3 protein gets one entry after TCRdb re-called the multiplex PCR reads with MiXCR. The sample has about 3,500 distinct CDR3 sequences; roughly 28% are singletons. The J gene is TRBJ2-5, the V gene TRBV5-4, with D possibly being TRBD1 (6 bases). The source is a human donor with active COVID-19. The donor label of this sample is uncertain. The specimen was blood. CDR3 amino acids: CASSPDGTSQETQYF. The DNA for the CDR3 is TGTGCCAGCAGCCCGGATGGGACATCCCAAGAGACCCAGTACTTC.